The clone carrying this T cell receptor (beta chain) was picked up a small number of times. Its specificity is unknown. This record belongs to a study of T cell repertoires in cytomegalovirus infection. Study-level background: Public TCR beta signatures marked donors with CMV infection and the matching HLA.

MiXCR was run by TCRdb on the reads, yielding one entry per CDR3 protein. The table records 110,000 or so distinct CDR3 sequences, around 30% of them present only once. Germline V gives CDR1 MNHEY, CDR2 SVGAGI. Trimming left V 4 bases short and J 4 bases short, with 10 bases between. The CDR3 is made up of 14 amino acids. General study points: Ex vivo, HLA-C-restricted CMV-specific TCR beta clonotypes prevailed over the rest of the response. Carriage of CMV together with the relevant HLA was identifiable through cumulative public TCR beta family frequency.

The sample was CD8+ T cells from cultured PBMCs, taken from culture after CMV antigen stimulation. The rearrangement joins TRBV6-5 to TRBJ2-2, with D possibly TRBD1 on 6 matching bases. This receptor was obtained from a human donor in good health (CMV status not recorded). Some clones in this sample may be carry-over from other donors' samples. CDR3 nucleotides: TGTGCCAGCAGTTTCCAGGGGATCACCGGGGAGCTGTTTTTT. Its protein is CASSFQGITGELFF.